This T cell receptor (beta chain) was captured by sequencing in a study of blood T cells in healthy people across ages. The CDR3 covers 20 residues. Per germline, CDR1 KGHSH and CDR2 LQKENI. For the second PCR, which ran for about 7 to 11 cycles, a sample-barcoded 5' primer and a J-beta primer mix were used. TCRdb itself ran the 5' RACE reads through MiXCR, one entry per CDR3 protein. The profile shows roughly 680,000 distinct CDR3 sequences, 20% to 25% of them singletons. This receptor was obtained from a man aged 70-80 years in good health. Sequencing used blood. V is TRBV18 and J is TRBJ2-5; D is possibly TRBD1 or TRBD2 (8 bases each). Judging by the DNA end, TRBJ2-7 fits better; the J call may be wrong. In DNA form, the CDR3 reads TGTGCCAGCACAGCCGAAAGACAGGGGCGGGGGGCCTACATCTCCTACGAGCAGTACTTC. Its translation: CASTAERQGRGAYISYEQYF.